The entry that follows covers one TCR beta chain sequence. The antigen is not known. The sample belongs to a study of cytomegalovirus exposure and HLA in healthy donors. Findings and limits, study-wide: What was likely a sequencing artifact was a cluster of highly shared sequence variants.

PCR was performed using 60 Vbeta and 13 Jbeta primers. Produced via immunoSEQ multiplex PCR; TCRdb's table is partial and in-frame only. The sample lists about 130,000 clones; over 70% were seen once. Germline-derived CDR1 and CDR2 are LGHNA and YSLEER. The ends were cut back, 0 bases at V and 5 bases at J, with 8 bases in the middle. The CDR3 has 14 residues. V gene TRBV4-3 combines with J gene TRBJ2-4; a possible D gene is TRBD1 (5 bases). Sequenced: PBMCs. The sequence derives from a young man in good health and CMV-seropositive. Here the CDR3 reads CASSQEQAENIQYF. The CDR3, as DNA: TGCGCCAGCAGCCAAGAACAGGCCGAAAACATTCAGTACTTC.